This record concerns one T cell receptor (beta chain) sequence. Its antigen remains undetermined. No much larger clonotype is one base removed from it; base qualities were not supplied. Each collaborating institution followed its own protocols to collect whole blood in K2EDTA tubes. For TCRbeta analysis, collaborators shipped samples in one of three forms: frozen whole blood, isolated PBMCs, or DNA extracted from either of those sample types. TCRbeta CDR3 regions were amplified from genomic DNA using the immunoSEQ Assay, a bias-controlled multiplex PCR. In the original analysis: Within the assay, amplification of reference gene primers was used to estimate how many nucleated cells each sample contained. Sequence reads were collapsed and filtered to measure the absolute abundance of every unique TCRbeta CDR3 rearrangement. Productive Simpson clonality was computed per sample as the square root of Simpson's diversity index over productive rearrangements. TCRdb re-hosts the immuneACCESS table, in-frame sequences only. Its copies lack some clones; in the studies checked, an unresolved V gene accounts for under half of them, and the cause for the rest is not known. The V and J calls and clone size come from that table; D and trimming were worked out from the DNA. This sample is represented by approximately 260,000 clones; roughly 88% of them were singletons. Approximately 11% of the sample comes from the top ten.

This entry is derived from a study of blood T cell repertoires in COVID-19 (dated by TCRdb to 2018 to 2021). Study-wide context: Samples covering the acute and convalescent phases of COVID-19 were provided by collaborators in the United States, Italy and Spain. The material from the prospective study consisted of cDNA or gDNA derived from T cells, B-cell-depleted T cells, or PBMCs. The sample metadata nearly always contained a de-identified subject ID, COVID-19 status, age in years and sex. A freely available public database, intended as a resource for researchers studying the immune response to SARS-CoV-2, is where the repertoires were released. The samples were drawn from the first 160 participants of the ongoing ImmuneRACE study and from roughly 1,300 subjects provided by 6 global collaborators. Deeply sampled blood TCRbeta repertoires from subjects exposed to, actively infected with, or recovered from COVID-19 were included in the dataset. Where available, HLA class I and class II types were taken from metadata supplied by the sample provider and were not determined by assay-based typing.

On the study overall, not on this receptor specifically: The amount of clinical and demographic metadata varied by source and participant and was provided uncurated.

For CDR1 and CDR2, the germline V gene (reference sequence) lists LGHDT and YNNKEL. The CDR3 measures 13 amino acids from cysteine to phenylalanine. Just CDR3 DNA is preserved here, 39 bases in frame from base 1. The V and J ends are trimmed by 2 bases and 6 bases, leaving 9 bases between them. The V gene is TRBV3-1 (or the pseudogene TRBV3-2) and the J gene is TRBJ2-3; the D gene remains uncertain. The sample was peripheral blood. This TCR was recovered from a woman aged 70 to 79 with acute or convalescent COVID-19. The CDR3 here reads CASSQNSWDTQYF. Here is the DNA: TGTGCCAGCAGCCAAAACAGTTGGGATACGCAGTATTTT.